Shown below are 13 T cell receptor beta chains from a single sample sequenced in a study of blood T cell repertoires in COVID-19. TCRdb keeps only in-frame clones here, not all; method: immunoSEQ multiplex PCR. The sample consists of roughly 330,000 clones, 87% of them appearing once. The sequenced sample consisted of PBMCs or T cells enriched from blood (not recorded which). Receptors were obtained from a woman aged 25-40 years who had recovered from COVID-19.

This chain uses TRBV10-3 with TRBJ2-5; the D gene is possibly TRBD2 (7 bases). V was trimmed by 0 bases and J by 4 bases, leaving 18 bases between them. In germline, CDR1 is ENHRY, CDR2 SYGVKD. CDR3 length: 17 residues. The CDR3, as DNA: TGTGCCATCAGTGAGTCCTTTAGGGGGGGCTCGTCAGAGACCCAGTACTTC. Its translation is CAISESFRGGSSETQYF.

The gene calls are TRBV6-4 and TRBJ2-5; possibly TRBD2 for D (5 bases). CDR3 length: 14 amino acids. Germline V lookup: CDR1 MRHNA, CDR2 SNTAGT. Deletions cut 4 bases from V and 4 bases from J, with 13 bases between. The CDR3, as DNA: TGTGCCAGCAGTGGAGGGCCCGCGCGAGAGACCCAGTACTTC. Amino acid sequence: CASSGGPARETQYF.

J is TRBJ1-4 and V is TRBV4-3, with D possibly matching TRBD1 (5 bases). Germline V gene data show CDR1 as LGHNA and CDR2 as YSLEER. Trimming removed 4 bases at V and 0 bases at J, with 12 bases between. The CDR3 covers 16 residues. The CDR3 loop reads CASSPLFRATNEKLFF. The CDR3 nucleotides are TGCGCCAGCAGCCCACTCTTCAGGGCAACTAATGAAAAACTGTTTTTT.

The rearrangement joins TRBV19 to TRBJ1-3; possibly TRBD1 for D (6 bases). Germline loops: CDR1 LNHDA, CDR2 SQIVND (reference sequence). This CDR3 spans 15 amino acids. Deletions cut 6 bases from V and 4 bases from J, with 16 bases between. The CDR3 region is CASSRTVVSGNTIYF. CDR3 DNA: TGTGCCAGTAGCCGGACAGTCGTATCCGGAAACACCATATATTTT.

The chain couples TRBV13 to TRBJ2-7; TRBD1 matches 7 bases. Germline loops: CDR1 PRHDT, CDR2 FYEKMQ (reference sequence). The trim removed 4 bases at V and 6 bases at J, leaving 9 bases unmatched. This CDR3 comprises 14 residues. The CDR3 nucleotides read TGTGCCAGCAGCTCCCGACAGGGTATCAGCGAGCAGTACTTC. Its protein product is CASSSRQGISEQYF.

The CDR3 here is CASGKDRGSPNEKLFF. The CDR3, as DNA: TGTGCCAGCGGGAAGGACAGGGGATCCCCTAATGAAAAACTGTTTTTT. J is TRBJ1-4 and V is TRBV19, with 9 bases fitting TRBD1. CDR3 length: 16 amino acids. Trimming removed 9 bases from V and 3 bases from J; junction bases left unmatched: 11. Per the germline V gene, CDR1 is LNHDA and CDR2 is SQIVND (reference sequence).

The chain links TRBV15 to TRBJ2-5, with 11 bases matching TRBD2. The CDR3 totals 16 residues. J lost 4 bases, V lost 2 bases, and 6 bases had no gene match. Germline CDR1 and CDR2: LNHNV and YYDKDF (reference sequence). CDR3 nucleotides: TGTGCCACCAGCAGACTAGCGGGGGGTTTCGGAGAGACCCAGTACTTC. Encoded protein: CATSRLAGGFGETQYF.

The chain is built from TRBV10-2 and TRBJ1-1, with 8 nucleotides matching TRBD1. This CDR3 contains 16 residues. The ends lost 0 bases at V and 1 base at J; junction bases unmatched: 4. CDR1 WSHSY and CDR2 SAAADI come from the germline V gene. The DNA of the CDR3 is TGCGCCAGCAGTGAGTCTACAGGGGGAACGAACACTGAAGCTTTCTTT. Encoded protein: CASSESTGGTNTEAFF.

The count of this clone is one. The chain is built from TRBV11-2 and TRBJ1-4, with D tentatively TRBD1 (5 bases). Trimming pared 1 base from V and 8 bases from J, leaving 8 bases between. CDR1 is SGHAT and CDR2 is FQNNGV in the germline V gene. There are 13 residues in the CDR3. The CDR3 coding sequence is TGTGCCAGCAGCTTAGGTGGACAAGAAAAACTGTTTTTT. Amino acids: CASSLGGQEKLFF.

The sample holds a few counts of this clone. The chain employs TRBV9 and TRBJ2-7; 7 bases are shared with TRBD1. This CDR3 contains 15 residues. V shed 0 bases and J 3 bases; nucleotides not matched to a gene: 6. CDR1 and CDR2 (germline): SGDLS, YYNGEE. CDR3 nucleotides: TGTGCCAGCAGCGTAGCTCCTGGGACAGACTACGAGCAGTACTTC. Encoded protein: CASSVAPGTDYEQYF.

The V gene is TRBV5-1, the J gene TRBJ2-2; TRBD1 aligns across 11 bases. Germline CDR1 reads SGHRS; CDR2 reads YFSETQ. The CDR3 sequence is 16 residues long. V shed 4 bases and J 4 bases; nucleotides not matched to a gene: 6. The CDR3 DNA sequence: TGCGCCAGCAGCGTGACCGGGACAGGGGGCACCGGGGAGCTGTTTTTT. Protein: CASSVTGTGGTGELFF.

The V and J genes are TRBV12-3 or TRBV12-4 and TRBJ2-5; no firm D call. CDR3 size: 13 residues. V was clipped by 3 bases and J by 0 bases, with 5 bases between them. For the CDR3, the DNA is TGTGCCAGCAGTTTGCGGTACCAAGAGACCCAGTACTTC. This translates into CASSLRYQETQYF.

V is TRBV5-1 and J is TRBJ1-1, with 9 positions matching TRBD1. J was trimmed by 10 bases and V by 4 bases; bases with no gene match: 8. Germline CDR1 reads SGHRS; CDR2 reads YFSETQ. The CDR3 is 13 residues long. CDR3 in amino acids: CASSPGQGRGAFF. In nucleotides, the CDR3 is TGCGCCAGCAGCCCGGGACAGGGCCGGGGAGCTTTCTTT.